The clone carrying this TCR beta chain was detected ten times or more. This sample is drawn from a study of early T cells in non-severe SARS-CoV-2 infection. A single record per CDR3 protein comes from TCRdb applying MiXCR to the 5' RACE reads. The sample includes about 39,000 distinct CDR3 sequences, less than 7% seen only once; the top ten take 4% to 5.5%. The sequence was obtained from an adult who was a healthcare worker with PCR-confirmed SARS-CoV-2 infection or an uninfected control (not recorded which). Source: whole blood, taken at baseline.

In nucleotides, the CDR3 is TGTGCCAGCAGTGCAGGGGAAAGACAGTCCCAGCATTTT. It specifies CASSAGERQSQHF. V is TRBV12-3 or TRBV12-4 and J is TRBJ1-5; weak D call: TRBD1 (6 bases). V was pared by 5 bases and J by 11 bases, with 16 bases between. There are 13 residues in the CDR3.